The rows below give T cell receptor beta chains drawn from one sample of a study of PD-L1 blockade in urothelial cancer. The assay was immunoSEQ multiplex PCR, and TCRdb's table has in-frame clones only and misses some. The table includes 90,000 to 120,000 clones, about 90% detected once. The sample here was PBMCs, taken around atezolizumab (anti-PD-L1) treatment. The receptors originated from a woman older than 75 with urothelial cancer. CDR3s include the opening cysteine and the closing phenylalanine or tryptophan. Each record gives: J gene, V gene, D gene, clone size, CDR3 protein, CDR3 DNA. D genes are given only for firm matches. Clone sizes are given selectively: once, few, many, or a class where the clone is expanded.

>TRBJ1-1|TRBV10-1|.|.
CASSGSGRTANTEAFF
TGCGCCAGCAGCGGATCGGGCAGGACAGCGAACACTGAAGCTTTCTTT
>TRBJ2-1|TRBV11-2|.|.
CASSSPKKRVYNEQFF
TGTGCCAGCAGCTCACCCAAAAAGCGGGTATACAATGAGCAGTTCTTC
>TRBJ2-1|TRBV6-1|TRBD1|.
CASKGGSPYNEQFF
TGTGCCAGCAAAGGGGGCTCCCCGTACAATGAGCAGTTCTTC
>TRBJ2-3|TRBV7-3|.|.
CASSLGSFTDTQYF
TGTGCCAGCAGCTTAGGCAGTTTCACAGATACGCAGTATTTT
>TRBJ1-3|TRBV6-5|.|few
CASSSHGTIYF
TGTGCCAGCAGTTCCCACGGGACCATATATTTT
>TRBJ2-2|TRBV5-4|TRBD1|.
CASSLQGAYTGELFF
TGTGCCAGCAGCCTACAGGGGGCGTACACCGGGGAGCTGTTTTTT
>TRBJ2-7|TRBV5-4|.|.
CASSLAVGQGSYEQYF
TGTGCCAGCAGCTTGGCCGTGGGGCAAGGCTCCTACGAGCAGTACTTC
>TRBJ1-1|TRBV2|.|once
CASSEVSSGIGTEAFF
TGTGCCAGCAGTGAAGTTTCATCGGGAATTGGGACTGAAGCTTTCTTT
>TRBJ2-7|TRBV6-5|TRBD1|.
CASSSGTGVYEQYF
TGTGCCAGCAGCTCCGGGACAGGGGTCTACGAGCAGTACTTC
>TRBJ2-3|TRBV19|TRBD2|.
CASSTTSGGSTDTQYF
TGTGCCAGTAGTACAACTAGCGGGGGTAGCACAGATACGCAGTATTTT
>TRBJ2-3|TRBV5-4|.|.
CASSPGGRGTDTQYF
TGTGCCAGCAGCCCTGGAGGGCGGGGCACAGATACGCAGTATTTT
>TRBJ1-1|TRBV28|TRBD1|.
CASSLRGLGALEMAFF
TGTGCCAGCAGTTTAAGGGGGCTGGGGGCGCTTGAGATGGCTTTCTTT
>TRBJ2-3|TRBV9|TRBD2|.
CASSAQTSGRSPPTQYF
TGTGCCAGCAGCGCACAAACTAGCGGAAGGAGCCCGCCTACGCAGTATTTT
>TRBJ2-7|TRBV28|TRBD1|.
CASSLPRQGGHEQYF
TGTGCCAGCAGTCTCCCTCGACAGGGCGGCCACGAGCAGTACTTC
>TRBJ2-3|TRBV7-9|TRBD2|once
CASSFSLAGAF
TGTGCCAGCAGCTTCAGCCTAGCGGGAGCTTTT
>TRBJ2-2|TRBV28|.|.
CASRTGTPNTGELFF
TGTGCCAGCCGGACCGGGACTCCGAACACCGGGGAGCTGTTTTTT
>TRBJ2-1|TRBV7-2|.|.
CASSSTGSSYNEQFF
TGTGCCAGCAGCTCCACAGGGAGCTCCTACAATGAGCAGTTCTTC
>TRBJ2-7|TRBV27|.|.
CASSSDFPYEQYF
TGTGCCAGCAGTTCTGACTTCCCCTACGAGCAGTACTTC
>TRBJ1-1|TRBV19|.|.
CASSVRGDTEAFF
TGTGCCAGTAGCGTGCGGGGGGACACTGAAGCTTTCTTT
>TRBJ2-1|TRBV5-4|TRBD2|.
CASSLAGGLAGGFNEQFF
TGTGCCAGCAGCTTGGCGGGGGGGCTAGCGGGAGGGTTTAATGAGCAGTTCTTC
>TRBJ1-5|TRBV6-1|.|once
CASRSQQPQHF
TGTGCCAGCAGATCACAGCAGCCCCAGCATTTT
>TRBJ2-7|TRBV7-6|.|.
CASSLYPPSASSYEQYF
TGTGCCAGCAGCTTATACCCCCCTAGCGCAAGCTCCTACGAGCAGTACTTC
>TRBJ1-2|TRBV19|.|.
CASSDGTLVLNYGYTF
TGTGCCAGTAGCGACGGGACACTTGTGTTGAACTATGGCTACACCTTC
>TRBJ1-5|TRBV27|TRBD1|.
CASSSRDRGPNQPQHF
TGTGCCAGCAGTTCCCGGGACAGGGGCCCCAATCAGCCCCAGCATTTT
>TRBJ1-1|TRBV19|TRBD1|once
CASSIQGGYTEAFF
TGTGCCAGTAGTATCCAAGGGGGCTACACTGAAGCTTTCTTT
>TRBJ2-3|TRBV19|.|once
CASSISGPSTDTQYF
TGTGCCAGTAGTATCAGCGGACCAAGCACAGATACGCAGTATTTT
>TRBJ1-1|TRBV28|TRBD1|.
CASERQGWENTEAFF
TGTGCCAGCGAACGACAGGGCTGGGAGAACACTGAAGCTTTCTTT
>TRBJ2-7|TRBV5-5|.|.
CASSLALQNEQYF
TGTGCCAGCAGCTTGGCCCTCCAGAACGAGCAGTACTTC
>TRBJ2-7|TRBV28|.|.
CASSFFSGVSYEQYF
TGTGCCAGCAGTTTTTTTAGCGGAGTCTCCTACGAGCAGTACTTC
>TRBJ2-3|TRBV7-6|.|.
CASSLGSGDPTQYF
TGTGCCAGCAGCTTAGGTTCAGGGGATCCTACGCAGTATTTT
>TRBJ2-7|TRBV10-2|.|.
CASSESGGRGHEQYF
TGCGCCAGCAGTGAGTCGGGGGGTCGGGGACACGAGCAGTACTTC
>TRBJ1-4|TRBV5-4|TRBD1|.
CASSKTGMGNEKLFF
TGTGCCAGCAGCAAGACAGGGATGGGGAATGAAAAACTGTTTTTT
>TRBJ2-3|TRBV15|.|.
CATSREQTGTDTQYF
TGTGCCACCAGCAGAGAACAGACAGGCACAGATACGCAGTATTTT
>TRBJ2-2|TRBV9|TRBD1|few
CASSLGTGATGELFF
TGTGCCAGCAGCCTCGGGACAGGGGCCACCGGGGAGCTGTTTTTT
>TRBJ2-7|TRBV30|TRBD2|.
CAWRKGLASYEQYF
TGTGCCTGGAGGAAGGGACTAGCGTCCTACGAGCAGTACTTC
>TRBJ1-1|TRBV5-4|.|.
CASSLGSRANTEAFF
TGTGCCAGCAGCTTGGGATCGAGGGCGAACACTGAAGCTTTCTTT
>TRBJ2-7|TRBV7-9|.|.
CASSFAGGLYEQYF
TGTGCCAGCAGCTTTGCAGGAGGGTTGTACGAGCAGTACTTC
>TRBJ2-7|TRBV14|.|.
CASSRGPGVEQYF
TGTGCCAGCAGCCGGGGGCCCGGGGTGGAGCAGTACTTC
>TRBJ2-7|TRBV5-4|TRBD2|.
CASSGAGGLDEQYF
TGTGCCAGCAGCGGGGCGGGAGGGCTCGACGAGCAGTACTTC
>TRBJ1-5|TRBV7-9|TRBD1|.
CASSQDGTDDQPQHF
TGTGCCAGCAGCCAAGATGGGACAGACGATCAGCCCCAGCATTTT
>TRBJ1-1|TRBV5-1|TRBD1|once
CAVSPSGQGEGAFF
TGCGCCGTTTCTCCTTCCGGACAGGGAGAAGGAGCTTTCTTT
>TRBJ2-1|TRBV7-9|TRBD2|.
CASSPPGLAGGGSNEQFF
TGTGCCAGCAGCCCGCCGGGACTAGCGGGAGGGGGGAGCAATGAGCAGTTCTTC
>TRBJ2-7|TRBV5-4|TRBD1|.
CASSLGQGYDEQYF
TGTGCCAGCAGCTTGGGACAGGGATATGACGAGCAGTACTTC
>TRBJ1-2|TRBV5-1|.|.
CASSLDRGMDQASGYTF
TGCGCCAGCAGCTTGGATAGGGGGATGGATCAGGCTAGTGGCTACACCTTC
>TRBJ2-7|TRBV9|.|.
CASSPRGKHEQYF
TGTGCCAGCAGCCCCCGGGGGAAGCACGAGCAGTACTTC
>TRBJ2-1|TRBV28|TRBD2|once
CALAGLDNEQFF
TGTGCCCTAGCGGGCCTGGACAATGAGCAGTTCTTC
>TRBJ1-2|TRBV6-5|.|many
CASSHLSTDYGYTF
TGTGCCAGCAGCCACTTGTCGACAGACTATGGCTACACCTTC
>TRBJ2-7|TRBV11-2|.|.
CASSLDVGSSYEQYF
TGTGCCAGCAGCTTAGATGTGGGGAGCTCCTACGAGCAGTACTTC
>TRBJ2-1|TRBV5-1|TRBD1|once
CASGTGERSEQFF
TGCGCCAGCGGGACAGGGGAGAGGAGTGAGCAGTTCTTC
>TRBJ2-1|TRBV18|.|.
CASSPETGFSYNEQFF
TGTGCCAGCTCACCAGAGACAGGATTCTCCTACAATGAGCAGTTCTTC
>TRBJ2-7|TRBV29-1|TRBD2|.
CSVEGLAENYEQYF
TGCAGCGTTGAGGGACTAGCGGAAAACTACGAGCAGTATTTC
>TRBJ2-3|TRBV9|TRBD2|.
CASSLLAGSSTDTQYF
TGTGCCAGCAGCCTACTAGCGGGAAGTAGCACAGATACGCAGTATTTT
>TRBJ1-1|TRBV5-1|.|.
CASSLEAGPQAFF
TGCGCCAGCAGCTTGGAGGCAGGGCCTCAAGCTTTCTTT
>TRBJ2-3|TRBV7-3|.|.
CASSLGPGPRSTAGDTQYF
TGTGCCAGCAGCTTAGGTCCGGGACCACGTTCAACTGCGGGGGATACGCAGTATTTT
>TRBJ1-1|TRBV10-1|.|.
CASSDGRAAEAFF
TGCGCCAGCAGTGATGGCAGGGCAGCGGAAGCTTTCTTT
>TRBJ2-5|TRBV18|.|few
CASSSTEETQYF
TGTGCCAGCTCATCGACAGAAGAGACCCAGTACTTC
>TRBJ1-1|TRBV5-4|.|few
CASRPPGGIAEAFF
TGTGCCAGCAGACCCCCCGGGGGGATCGCTGAAGCTTTCTTT
>TRBJ1-5|TRBV18|.|.
CASSPPNGQSNQPQHF
TGTGCCAGCTCACCACCGAACGGACAGAGCAATCAGCCCCAGCATTTT
>TRBJ1-5|TRBV19|TRBD1|.
CASSTGTGGQPQHF
TGTGCCAGTAGTACAGGGACAGGGGGACAGCCCCAGCATTTT